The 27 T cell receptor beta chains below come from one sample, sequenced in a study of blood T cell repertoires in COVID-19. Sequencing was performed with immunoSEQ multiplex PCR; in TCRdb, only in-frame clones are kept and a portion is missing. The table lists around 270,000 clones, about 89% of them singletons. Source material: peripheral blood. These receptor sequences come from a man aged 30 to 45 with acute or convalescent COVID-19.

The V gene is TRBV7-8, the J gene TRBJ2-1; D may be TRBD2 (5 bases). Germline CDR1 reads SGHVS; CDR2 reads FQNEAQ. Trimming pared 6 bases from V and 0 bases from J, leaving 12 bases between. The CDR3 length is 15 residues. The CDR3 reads CASSFTEGSYNEQFF. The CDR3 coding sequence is TGTGCCAGCAGTTTTACAGAGGGCTCCTACAATGAGCAGTTCTTC. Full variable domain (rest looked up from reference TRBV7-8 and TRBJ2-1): GAGVSQSPRYKVAKRGQDVALRCDPISGHVSLFWYQQALGQGPEFLTYFQNEAQLDKSGLPSDRFFAERPEGSVSTLKIQRTQQEDSAVYLCASSFTEGSYNEQFFGPGTRLTVL.

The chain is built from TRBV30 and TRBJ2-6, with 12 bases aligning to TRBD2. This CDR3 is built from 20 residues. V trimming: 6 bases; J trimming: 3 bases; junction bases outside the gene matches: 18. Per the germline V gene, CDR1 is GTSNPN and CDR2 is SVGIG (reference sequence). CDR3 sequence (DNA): TGTGCCTGCCCCACCACCCAGTCTAGCGGGAGGGCCGGTGGGGCCAACGTCCTGACTTTC. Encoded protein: CACPTTQSSGRAGGANVLTF. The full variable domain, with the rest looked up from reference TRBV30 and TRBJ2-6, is SQTIHQWPATLVQPVGSPLSLECTVEGTSNPNLYWYRQAAGRGLQLLFYSVGIGQISSEVPQNLSASRPQDRQFILSSKKLLLSDSGFYLCACPTTQSSGRAGGANVLTFGAGSRLTVL.

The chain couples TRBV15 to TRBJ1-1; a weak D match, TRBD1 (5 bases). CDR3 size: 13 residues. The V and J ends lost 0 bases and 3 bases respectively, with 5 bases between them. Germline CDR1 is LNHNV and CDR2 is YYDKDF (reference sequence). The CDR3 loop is CATSRDRDTEAFF. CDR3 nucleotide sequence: TGTGCCACCAGCAGAGACAGGGACACTGAAGCTTTCTTT.

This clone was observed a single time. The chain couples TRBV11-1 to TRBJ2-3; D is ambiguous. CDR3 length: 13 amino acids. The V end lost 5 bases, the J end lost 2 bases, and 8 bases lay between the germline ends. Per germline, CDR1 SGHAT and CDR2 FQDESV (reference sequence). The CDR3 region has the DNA TGTGCCAGCAGCCCCCTACCCACAGATACGCAGTATTTT. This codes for CASSPLPTDTQYF.

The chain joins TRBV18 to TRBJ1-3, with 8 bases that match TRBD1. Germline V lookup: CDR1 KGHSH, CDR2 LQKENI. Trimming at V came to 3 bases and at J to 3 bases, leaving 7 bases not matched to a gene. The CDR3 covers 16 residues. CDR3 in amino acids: CASSPGQGVFGNTIYF. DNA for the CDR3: TGTGCCAGCTCACCTGGACAGGGAGTTTTTGGAAACACCATATATTTT.

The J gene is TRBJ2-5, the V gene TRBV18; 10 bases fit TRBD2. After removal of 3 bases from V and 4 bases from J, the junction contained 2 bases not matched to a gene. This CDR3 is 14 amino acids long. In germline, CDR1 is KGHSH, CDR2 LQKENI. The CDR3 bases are TGTGCCAGCTCACCGCTAGCGGGGGCAGAGACCCAGTACTTC. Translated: CASSPLAGAETQYF.

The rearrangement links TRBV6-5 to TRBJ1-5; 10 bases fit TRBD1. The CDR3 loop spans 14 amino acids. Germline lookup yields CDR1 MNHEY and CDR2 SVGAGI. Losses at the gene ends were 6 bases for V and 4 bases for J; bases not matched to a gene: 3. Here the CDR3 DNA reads TGTGCCAGCAGGGGACAGGGGACAAATCAGCCCCAGCATTTT. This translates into CASRGQGTNQPQHF.

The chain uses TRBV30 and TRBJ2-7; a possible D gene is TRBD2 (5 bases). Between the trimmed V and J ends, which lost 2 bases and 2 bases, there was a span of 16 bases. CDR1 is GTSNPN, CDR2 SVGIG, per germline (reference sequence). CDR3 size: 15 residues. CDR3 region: CAWSKPGSYAYEQYF. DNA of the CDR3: TGTGCCTGGAGTAAACCGGGATCCTATGCCTACGAGCAGTACTTC.

The CDR3 sequence is CASSATGHGYGYTF. CDR3 coding DNA: TGTGCCAGCAGCGCCACAGGGCACGGCTATGGCTACACCTTC. The chain couples TRBV25-1 to TRBJ1-2; the D gene is possibly TRBD1 (6 bases). V gave up 6 bases and J gave up 4 bases, with 15 bases separating them. Germline CDR1 reads MGHDK; CDR2 reads SYGVNS. This CDR3 is built from 14 residues.

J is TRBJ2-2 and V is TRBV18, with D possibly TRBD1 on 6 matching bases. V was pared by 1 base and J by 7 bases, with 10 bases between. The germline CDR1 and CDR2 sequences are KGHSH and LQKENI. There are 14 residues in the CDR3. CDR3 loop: CASSPRQGIGELFF. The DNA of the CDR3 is TGTGCCAGCTCACCACGGCAGGGGATCGGGGAGCTGTTTTTT.

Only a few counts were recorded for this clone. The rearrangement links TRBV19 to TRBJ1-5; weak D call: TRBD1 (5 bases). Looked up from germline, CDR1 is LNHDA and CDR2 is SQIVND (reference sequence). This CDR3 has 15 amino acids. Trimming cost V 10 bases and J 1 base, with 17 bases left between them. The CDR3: CATTLTVASNQPQHF. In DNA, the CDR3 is TGTGCCACCACCCTGACAGTTGCAAGCAATCAGCCCCAGCATTTT.

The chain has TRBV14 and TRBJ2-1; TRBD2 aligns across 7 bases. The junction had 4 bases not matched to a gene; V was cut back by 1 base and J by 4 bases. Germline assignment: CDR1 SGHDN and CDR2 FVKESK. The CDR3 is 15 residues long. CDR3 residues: CASSQVTSRYNEQFF. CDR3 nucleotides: TGTGCCAGCAGCCAAGTGACTAGCCGATACAATGAGCAGTTCTTC.

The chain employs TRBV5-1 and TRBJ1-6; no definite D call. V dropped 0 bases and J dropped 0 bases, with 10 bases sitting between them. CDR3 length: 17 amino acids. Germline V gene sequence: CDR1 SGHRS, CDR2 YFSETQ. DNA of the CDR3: TGCGCCAGCAGCTTGGAAATCGGGAGCTCCTATAATTCACCCCTCCACTTT. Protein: CASSLEIGSSYNSPLHF.

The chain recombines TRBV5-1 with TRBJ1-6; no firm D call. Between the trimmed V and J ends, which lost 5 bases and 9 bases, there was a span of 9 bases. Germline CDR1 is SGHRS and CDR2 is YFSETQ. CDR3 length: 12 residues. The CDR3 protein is CASSQDRSPLHF. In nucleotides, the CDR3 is TGCGCCAGCAGTCAGGATCGTTCACCCCTCCACTTT.

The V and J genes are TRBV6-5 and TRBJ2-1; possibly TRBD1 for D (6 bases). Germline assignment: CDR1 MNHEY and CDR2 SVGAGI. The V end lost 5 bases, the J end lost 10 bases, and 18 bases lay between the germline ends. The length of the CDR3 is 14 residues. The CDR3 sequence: CASSPRTGQAEQFF. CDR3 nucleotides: TGTGCCAGCAGTCCCCGGACGGGACAAGCGGAGCAGTTCTTC.

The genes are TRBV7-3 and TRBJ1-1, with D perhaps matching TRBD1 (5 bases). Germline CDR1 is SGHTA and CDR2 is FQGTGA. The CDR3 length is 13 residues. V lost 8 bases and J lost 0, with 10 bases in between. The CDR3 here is CASSQGMNTEAFF. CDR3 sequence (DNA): TGTGCCAGCTCCCAGGGCATGAACACTGAAGCTTTCTTT.

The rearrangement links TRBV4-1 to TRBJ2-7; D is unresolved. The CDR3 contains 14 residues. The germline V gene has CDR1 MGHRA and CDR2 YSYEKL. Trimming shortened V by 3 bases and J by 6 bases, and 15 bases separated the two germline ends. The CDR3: CASSQPGAAGEQYF. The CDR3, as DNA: TGCGCCAGCAGCCAGCCGGGTGCCGCCGGCGAGCAGTACTTC.

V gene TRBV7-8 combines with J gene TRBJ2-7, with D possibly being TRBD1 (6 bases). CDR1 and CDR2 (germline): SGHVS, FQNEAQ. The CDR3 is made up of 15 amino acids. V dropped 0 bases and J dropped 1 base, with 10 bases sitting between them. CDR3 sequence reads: CASSLARGISYEQYF. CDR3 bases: TGTGCCAGCAGCTTAGCCAGGGGAATTTCCTACGAGCAGTACTTC. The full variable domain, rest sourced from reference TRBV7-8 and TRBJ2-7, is GAGVSQSPRYKVAKRGQDVALRCDPISGHVSLFWYQQALGQGPEFLTYFQNEAQLDKSGLPSDRFFAERPEGSVSTLKIQRTQQEDSAVYLCASSLARGISYEQYFGPGTRLTVT.

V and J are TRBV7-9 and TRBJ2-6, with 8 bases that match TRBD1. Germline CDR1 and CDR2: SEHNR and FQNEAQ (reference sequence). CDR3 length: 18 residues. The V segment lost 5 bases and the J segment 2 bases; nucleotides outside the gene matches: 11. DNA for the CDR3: TGTGCCAGCAGCCAGATGACAGGGGAGGAGGCTGGGGCCAACGTCCTGACTTTC. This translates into CASSQMTGEEAGANVLTF.

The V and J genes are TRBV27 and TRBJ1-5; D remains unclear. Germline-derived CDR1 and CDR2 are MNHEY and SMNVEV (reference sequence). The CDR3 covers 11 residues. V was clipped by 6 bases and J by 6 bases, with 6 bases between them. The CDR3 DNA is TGTGCCAGCAGCTATTCTCAGCCCCAGCATTTT. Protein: CASSYSQPQHF.

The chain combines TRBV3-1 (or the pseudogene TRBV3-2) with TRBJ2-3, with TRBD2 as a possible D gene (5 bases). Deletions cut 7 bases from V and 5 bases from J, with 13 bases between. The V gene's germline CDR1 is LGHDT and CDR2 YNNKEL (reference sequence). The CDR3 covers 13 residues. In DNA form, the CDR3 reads TGTGCCAGCAACTCAAAGGCGGGAGATACGCAGTATTTT. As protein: CASNSKAGDTQYF.

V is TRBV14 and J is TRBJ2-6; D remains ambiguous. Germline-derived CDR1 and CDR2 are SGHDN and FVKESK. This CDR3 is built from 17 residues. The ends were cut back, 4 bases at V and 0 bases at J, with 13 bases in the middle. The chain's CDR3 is CASSPGHLPSGANVLTF. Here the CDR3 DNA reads TGTGCCAGCAGCCCTGGCCATCTCCCCTCTGGGGCCAACGTCCTGACTTTC.

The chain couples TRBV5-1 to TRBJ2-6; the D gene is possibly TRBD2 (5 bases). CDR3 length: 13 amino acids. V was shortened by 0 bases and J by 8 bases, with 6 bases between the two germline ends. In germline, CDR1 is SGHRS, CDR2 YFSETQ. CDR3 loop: CASSLGRTNVLTF. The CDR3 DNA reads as TGCGCCAGCAGCTTGGGGAGGACCAACGTCCTGACTTTC.

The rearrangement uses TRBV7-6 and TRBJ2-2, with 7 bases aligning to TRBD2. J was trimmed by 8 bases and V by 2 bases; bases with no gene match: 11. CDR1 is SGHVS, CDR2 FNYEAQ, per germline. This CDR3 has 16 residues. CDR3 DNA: TGTGCCAGCAGCTTACTGAAGGGCGGGAGTACTGGGGAGCTGTTTTTT. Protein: CASSLLKGGSTGELFF.

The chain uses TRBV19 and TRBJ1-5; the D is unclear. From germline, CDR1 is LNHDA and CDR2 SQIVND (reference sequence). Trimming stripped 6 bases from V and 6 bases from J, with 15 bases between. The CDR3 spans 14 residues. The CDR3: CASSTDLVPQPQHF. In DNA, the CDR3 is TGTGCCAGTAGCACAGACCTGGTCCCTCAGCCCCAGCATTTT.

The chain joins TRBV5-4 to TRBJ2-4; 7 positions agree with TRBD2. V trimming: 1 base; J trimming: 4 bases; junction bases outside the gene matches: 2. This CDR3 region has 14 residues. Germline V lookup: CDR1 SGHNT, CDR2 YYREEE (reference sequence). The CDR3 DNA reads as TGTGCCAGCAGCTTGCTAGCGGAGAAAAACATTCAGTACTTC. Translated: CASSLLAEKNIQYF.

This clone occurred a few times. The CDR3 sequence is CASSGVKAEAFF. The CDR3 DNA sequence: TGTGCCTCTAGCGGGGTAAAAGCTGAAGCTTTCTTT. The rearrangement links TRBV12-3 or TRBV12-4 to TRBJ1-1; D gene uncertain. The length of the CDR3 is 12 residues. Trimming cost V 11 bases and J 6 bases, with 16 bases left between them.